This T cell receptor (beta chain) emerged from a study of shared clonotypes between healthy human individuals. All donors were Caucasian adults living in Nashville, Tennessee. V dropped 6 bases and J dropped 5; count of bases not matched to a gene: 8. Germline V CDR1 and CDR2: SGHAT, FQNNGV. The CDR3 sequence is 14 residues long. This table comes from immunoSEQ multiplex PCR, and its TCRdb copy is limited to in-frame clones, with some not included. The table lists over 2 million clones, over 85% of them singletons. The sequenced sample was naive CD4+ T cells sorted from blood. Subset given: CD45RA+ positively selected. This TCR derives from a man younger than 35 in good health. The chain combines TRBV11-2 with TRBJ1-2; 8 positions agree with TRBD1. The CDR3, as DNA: TGTGCCAGCAGGGCGACAGGGGATAGGTATGGCTACACCTTC. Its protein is CASRATGDRYGYTF.